The clone carrying this T cell receptor beta chain was seen a single time. The antigen remains unidentified. With 60 Vbeta and 13 Jbeta primers, the PCR was carried out. Clones were read by immunoSEQ multiplex PCR, and TCRdb kept only the in-frame ones, dropping some. This table has fewer than 150,000 clones, around 77% appearing once. These data originate in a study of cytomegalovirus exposure and HLA in healthy donors. As for the study in general: One earlier analysis, a look at roughly 180 million T cells, found about 100 million unique TCR beta sequences.

The study's findings and limits: Because they were indistinguishable, some V segments, including TRBV6-2 and TRBV6-3, were excluded.

V lost 4 bases to trimming and J lost 1 base, with 14 bases between them. Germline V gene sequence: CDR1 SGHDT, CDR2 YYEEEE. The CDR3 is 16 amino acids. V and J are TRBV5-6 and TRBJ1-4; tentatively, D is TRBD1 (6 bases). The specimen sequenced was PBMCs. This clonotype was obtained from a man aged 50 to 60 in good health and CMV-seronegative. CDR3 sequence (DNA): TGTGCCAGCAGCCTCTTGGGGGCCCAAACTAATGAAAAACTGTTTTTT. It specifies CASSLLGAQTNEKLFF.